The clone carrying this TCR beta chain occurred a few times. Germline assignment: CDR1 SQVTM and CDR2 ANQGSEA. The CDR3 extends over 12 amino acids. After removal of 6 bases from V and 7 bases from J, the junction contained 4 bases not matched to a gene. The data derive from a study of regulatory T cells in long-lasting Graves disease. Sample time point: newly diagnosed GD, antithyroid drugs for less than 3 months. TCR sequences were obtained from RNA taken from PBMCs. The TCR beta library used iRepertoire HTBI primers with Arm-PCR amplification of CDR3. TCRdb fed the multiplex PCR reads into MiXCR, producing one record per CDR3 protein. The table has about 540,000 distinct CDR3 sequences, about 14% seen once. In addition, the sample was reused for a study of T cells in Graves' hyperthyroidism and ophthalmopathy.

The V call is TRBV29-1, the J call TRBJ2-2; TRBD2 matches 8 bases. This clonotype was sampled from a man aged 30 to 39 with Graves disease. The input for sequencing was peripheral blood mononuclear cells (PBMCs), taken at new diagnosis, from a patient treated with antithyroid drugs. CDR3 in DNA: TGCAGCGTCAAGGCGGGGGGCGGGGAGCTGTTTTTT. Its protein is CSVKAGGGELFF.